The sequence of this TCR beta chain was determined in a study of shared clonotypes between healthy human individuals. Study-level findings and limits: The generation probabilities recorded for non-shared clonotypes fell below those of clonotypes shared by all four donors. Sequencing depth was expected to influence donor clonotype sharing.

Every subset's genomic DNA went evenly onto several immunoSEQ plates. Produced via immunoSEQ multiplex PCR; TCRdb's table is partial and in-frame only. The table shows just over 2,000,000 clones, with about 95% occurring only once. Naive CD8 cells were CD45RO-negative, positively selected for CCR7, excluding terminally differentiated effector memory CD45RA+ cells. With 8 bases removed from V and 3 bases from J, the gap between germline ends came to 16 bases. This CDR3 spans 14 amino acids. Per the germline V gene, CDR1 is SNHLY and CDR2 is FYNNEI. As for this clone: Its antigen remains unidentified.

V is TRBV2 and J is TRBJ2-5, with D perhaps matching TRBD1 (7 bases). The material sequenced was naive CD8+ T cells sorted from blood. This TCR was recovered from a man aged 18 to 29 in good health. The CDR3 DNA reads as TGTGCCAGCTGGGGGGACAGCGGAGAAGAGACCCAGTACTTC. Residues: CASWGDSGEETQYF.